This TCR beta chain emerged from a study of radiotherapy plus CTLA-4 blockade in lung cancer. CTLA-4 blockade with ipilimumab, together with focal radiation, was given to patients with chemo-refractory metastatic non-small-cell lung cancer. With 6 bases removed from V and 1 base from J, the gap between germline ends came to 10 bases. The germline CDR1 and CDR2 sequences are LNHDA and SQIVND (reference sequence). This CDR3 is built from 13 residues. Generated by immunoSEQ multiplex PCR, the TCRdb table keeps only in-frame clones and is missing some. This table holds about 97,000 clones, approximately 74% found once.

The V and J genes are TRBV19 and TRBJ2-7; D unresolved. The clonotype comes from a human donor with non-small cell lung cancer who had a partial response to radiotherapy plus ipilimumab. Some clones in this sample may be carry-over from other donors' samples. The specimen comprised peripheral blood, sampled from a patient treated with radiotherapy plus ipilimumab. Here the CDR3 reads CASSSLISYEQYF. For the CDR3, the DNA is TGTGCCAGTAGCAGTCTGATATCCTACGAGCAGTACTTC.